This T cell receptor (beta chain) was identified in a study of shared clonotypes between healthy human individuals (dated by TCRdb to 2019 to 2021). Regarding the complete study: A couple of women and three men aged 18 to 49 years were included in the cohort. Per donor, three plates each were used for CD4 naive and CD4 memory, two for CD8 naive, and one for CD8 memory. Blood TCR repertoires of a handful of healthy adults were deeply sequenced to estimate repertoire size and the extent of clonotype sharing between individuals. Different laboratories and diverse techniques were used to prepare libraries and sequence TCR repertoires, to increase sequencing depth and limit assay-specific biases. Each donor's leukapheresis produced roughly between roughly 0.94 and 9.5 billion PBMCs.

As encoded in the germline V gene, CDR1 is MRHNA while CDR2 is SNTAGT. Trimming accounts for 10 bases at V and 0 bases at J, while the number of junction bases matched to no gene is 16. The CDR3 has 18 amino acids, counting the end cysteine and phenylalanine. Only the CDR3 part of the read is kept: 54 bases, read in frame from the first base. Donors were healthy HIV-negative adults with no recently reported acute infections or vaccinations. Every donor was a Caucasian adult residing in Nashville, Tennessee, USA. CD4+ T cells were enriched by magnetic negative selection; naive cells were then positively selected on CD45RA, and the negative fraction formed the memory subset. Blood was obtained by leukapheresis, after which PBMCs were separated by Ficoll-Histopaque density gradient centrifugation and cryopreserved in liquid nitrogen vapor phase. Purity and quantity of every magnetically sorted T cell population were checked by analytical flow cytometry. Each sorted fraction had its genomic DNA isolated and then quantified by UV absorbance on a Nanodrop 2000c.

Turning to this clone: Its antigen is currently not known. No base-level quality is on record; no much larger clone is a single base apart.

TCR CDR3 regions were amplified from genomic DNA by multiplex PCR using the deep immunoSEQ assay. For each cell subset, the extracted genomic DNA was distributed evenly across all wells of several immunoSEQ 96-well plates, and each plate served as one replicate. For sorted subsets, each replicate PCR was loaded with roughly 0.2 ug genomic DNA, equivalent to 32,000 or so T cell genomes. The purified libraries were quantified using a Qubit 3.0 fluorometer, sized with a Bioanalyzer 2100, and then quantified again using the KAPA Library Quantification kit. Every immunoSEQ 96-well plate was sequenced on a dedicated single-read 150-cycle Illumina NextSeq 550 flow cell. Concerning the study's data processing: Because the immunoSEQ output held only junctional sequences and lacked quality scores, the filtering could not match the filtering applied to full-length reads. Sequences were annotated with PyIR, a Python wrapper for IgBLAST v1.9, using IMGT germline references to assign V/J genes and CDR3. Reads with weak V/J assignments (E-value above 1e-6), missing CDR3, stop codons, out-of-frame junctions, or ambiguous translated residues were removed. V3J clonotypes were defined by identical inferred V gene, J gene, and CDR3 amino acid sequence. Percentage overlap between repertoires was computed as shared unique clonotypes divided by the size of the smaller repertoire. Richness of each repertoire was evaluated using RTK rarefaction, the Chao1 estimator, and Recon v2.1 estimates of unobserved clonotypes. For all TCRbeta clonotypes obtained by the gDNA method from a few donors, generation probabilities were computed with OLGA. This immuneACCESS table, as held by TCRdb, lists in-frame sequences with V and J called but not all clones. Of the missing ones, under half trace to an unresolved V gene in checked studies; the others have no known cause. V and J calls and clone size are given by that table; D and trimming were obtained from the DNA. Here the sample has about a million clones; approximately 68% occur a single time. Approximately 1.5% of the sample comes from the top ten.

What the work shows at the level of the full study, not this receptor alone: Naive subsets generally had larger estimated clonotype richness than memory subsets. Compared with non-shared clonotypes, the clonotypes found in all four sorted-subset donors had higher generation probabilities. Sharing across a few donors was observed for about 5% of naive CD4, over 3% of naive CD8, 2.3% of memory CD4, and over 0.3% of memory CD8 clonotypes. The small number of donors limited the genetic and exposure-history diversity represented. Rarefaction of sorted-subset datasets indicated incomplete sequencing despite the large sequencing depth. Only blood was sampled, and tissue TCR repertoires likely differ from those in blood. Pairwise subsampling led to the expectation that sequencing depth would affect the degree of clonotype sharing among donors.

The rearrangement joined TRBV6-4 to TRBJ2-7; 12 of the junction bases match TRBD2. The origin of this receptor is a young man in good health. Sequenced sample: memory CD4+ T cells sorted from blood. The sample's cell subset or site label is to be understood as: CD45RA-negative fraction. The CDR3 has the sequence CAIHSGLAGNSASYEQYF. The DNA sequence follows: TGTGCCATCCATTCTGGACTAGCGGGAAATTCCGCCTCCTACGAGCAGTACTTC.